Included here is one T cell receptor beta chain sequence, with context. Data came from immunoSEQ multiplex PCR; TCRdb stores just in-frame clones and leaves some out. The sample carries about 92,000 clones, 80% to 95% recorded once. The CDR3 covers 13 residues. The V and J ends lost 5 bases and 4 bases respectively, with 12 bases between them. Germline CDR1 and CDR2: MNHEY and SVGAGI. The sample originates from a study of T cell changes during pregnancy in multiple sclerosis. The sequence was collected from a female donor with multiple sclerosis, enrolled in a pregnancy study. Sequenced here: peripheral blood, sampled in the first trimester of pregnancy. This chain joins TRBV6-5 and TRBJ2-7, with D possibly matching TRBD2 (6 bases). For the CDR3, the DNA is TGTGCCAGCAGTGAAGCGGACTATTACGAGCAGTACTTC. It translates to CASSEADYYEQYF.